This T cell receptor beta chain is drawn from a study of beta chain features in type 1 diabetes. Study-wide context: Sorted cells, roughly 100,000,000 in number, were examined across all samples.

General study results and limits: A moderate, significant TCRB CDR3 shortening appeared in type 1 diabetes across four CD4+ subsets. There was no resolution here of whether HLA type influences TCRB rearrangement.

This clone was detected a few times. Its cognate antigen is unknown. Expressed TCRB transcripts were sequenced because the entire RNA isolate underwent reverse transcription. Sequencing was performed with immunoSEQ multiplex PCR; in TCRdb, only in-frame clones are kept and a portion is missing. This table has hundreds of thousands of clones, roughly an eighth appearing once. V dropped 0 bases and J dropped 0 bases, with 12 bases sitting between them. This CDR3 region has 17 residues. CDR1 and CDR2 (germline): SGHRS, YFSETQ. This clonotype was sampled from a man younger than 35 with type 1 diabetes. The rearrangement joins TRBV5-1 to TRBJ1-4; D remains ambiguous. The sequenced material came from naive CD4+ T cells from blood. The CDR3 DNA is TGCGCCAGCAGCTTGGTGTTGCCCCCCGCAACTAATGAAAAACTGTTTTTT. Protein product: CASSLVLPPATNEKLFF.